Reported below is one T cell receptor (beta chain). There is no known antigen for this receptor. Per-base qualities were not stored, and no clone one base away is much larger. Libraries were made using multiplex PCR. Instrument used: Illumina HiSeq 4000. iRepertoire HTBI primers and Arm-PCR amplification of CDR3 regions were used to construct TCR beta libraries. Gel purification was performed on PCR products prior to sequencing. In the authors' own workflow: Across samples, around 58 TRBV and roughly 15 TRBJ segments were identified and used for gene usage analysis of CDR3 amino acid clonotypes. Filtered high-quality paired reads were merged into contigs using COPE and FqMerger. BLAST was used to align contigs to IMGT TRBV, TRBD and TRBJ reference genes, with CDR3 defined following IMGT. Any clonotype with a frequency above 0.1% was classified as a highly expanded clone. Shannon entropy served as the measure of repertoire diversity, while the Gini coefficient captured V-J evenness. A clonotype was considered public if more than one individual shared it. The public reads were reanalyzed by TCRdb: fastp trimming at Q25, MiXCR alignment, in-frame beta chains only. Rows with one shared CDR3 protein collapse into an entry with the most common genes and DNA. The V and J calls shown here were made by TCRdb, not taken from the authors' results. This sample has about 470,000 distinct CDR3 sequences in its table, and under 25% of those were observed once. The ten biggest clones cover approximately 7.8% of the sample.

The sample originates from a study of regulatory T cells in long-lasting Graves disease (dated by TCRdb to the early 2020s). Study-wide context: Persistent Graves' disease was defined as persistently positive TSH receptor autoantibodies together with antithyroid drug treatment for over 5 years. In the clinical cohort, patients with persistent Graves' disease had used antithyroid drugs for an average of roughly ten years. The study took place in China and was registered as a clinical trial. Patients with persistent Graves' disease were compared with patients with newly diagnosed Graves' disease using TCR sequencing and RNA sequencing of peripheral blood. A total of around 35 samples were covered by TCR sequencing, comprising approximately 13 persistent and 20 or so newly diagnosed Graves' disease patients.

The time point label of this sample denotes: persistent/refractory GD, antithyroid drugs over 5 years with positive TRAb. RNA was extracted from PBMCs in TRIzol for both TCR sequencing and RNA sequencing. The diagnosis of Graves' disease followed American Thyroid Association guidelines. The patients came from an endocrinology department in Xi'an, China. From each patient, roughly 9 milliliters of peripheral blood was collected into an EDTA anticoagulant tube. PBMCs were isolated by Ficoll Paque Plus density gradient separation without further T cell sorting. An Agilent 2100 Bioanalyzer and agarose gel were used to check RNA quality, while a NanoDrop 2000 measured RNA concentration. Including cysteine and phenylalanine, the CDR3 has 16 amino acids. The CDR3 DNA has 48 bases and is translated from base 1. The germline V end is reduced by 1 base and the J end by 5 bases; junction bases left unmatched: 9. The germline V gene gives CDR1 as LGHNA and CDR2 as YNFKEQ.

Broad study findings and their caveats: More public clonotypes were shared among persistent patients (2,741) than among newly diagnosed patients (966). Because the primary lesion, thyroid tissue, could not be accessed, the study looked at peripheral blood alone. Sequencing and analysis were limited to the TCR beta chain. As a limitation, the authors acknowledged that the small sample size may reduce accuracy. Persistent Graves' disease patients showed lower TCR Shannon entropy and fewer highly expanded clones than newly diagnosed patients, suggesting clonal expansion. TRBV28, TRBJ1-2 and TRBJ2-5 were preferentially used in persistent disease, while TRBV20-1 and TRBJ2-1 were favored in newly diagnosed disease.

The sample here was peripheral blood mononuclear cells (PBMCs), taken when the disease was refractory, from a patient treated with antithyroid drugs. The V gene is TRBV4-2 and the J gene is TRBJ2-5, with 8 central nucleotides matching TRBD2. This clonotype was obtained from a female donor with Graves disease. The CDR3 protein: CASSQGLASHGETQYF. The nucleotides read TGTGCCAGCAGCCAAGGACTAGCGTCCCATGGGGAGACCCAGTACTTC.